What follows are 10 T cell receptor beta chains derived from one specimen sequenced in a study of a mutant IDH1 vaccine in newly diagnosed glioma. Assay: immunoSEQ multiplex PCR; the TCRdb copy retains only in-frame clones and omits some. The table has some 35,000 clones, roughly 79% seen once. Antigens for these TCRs are unknown. Time point here: week 5, during vaccination. Vaccination comprised doses that each held 300 ug of mutant IDH1 20-mer peptide, plus topical imiquimod. The starting material was PBMCs, obtained from a glioma patient whose treatment included an IDH1 peptide vaccine. These receptors all come from a man aged 50-60 years with glioma.

The chain recombines TRBV21-1 with TRBJ1-6. TRBV21-1 is described as a pseudogene. This CDR3 has 9 residues. In DNA, the CDR3 is TGTGCCAGCAGGGAGGGGCCGTCATTT. Its protein is CASREGPSF.

This sequence joins TRBV15 and TRBJ2-7; D might be TRBD2 (5 bases). Germline CDR1 reads LNHNV; CDR2 reads YYDKDF (reference sequence). V was cut by 0 bases and J by 5 bases, with 17 bases left in between. The CDR3 sequence is 16 residues long. CDR3 coding DNA: TGTGCCACCAGCAGAGATATTACTCGGGGAATTAACGAGCAGTACTTC. This encodes CATSRDITRGINEQYF.

This clone showed up just a few times. The rearrangement uses TRBV4-3 and TRBJ2-7, with 7 bases lining up with TRBD1. In germline, CDR1 is LGHNA, CDR2 YSLEER. The CDR3 is 13 residues long. The junction had 3 bases not matched to a gene; V was cut back by 2 bases and J by 5 bases. CDR3 DNA: TGCGCCAGCAGCCAACCAGGACAGGACGAGCAGTACTTC. The encoded protein is CASSQPGQDEQYF.

The genes are TRBV13 and TRBJ1-2, with a tentative D call TRBD1 (5 bases). V lost 3 bases and J lost 5, with 10 bases in between. The CDR3 contains 13 residues. Germline V CDR1 and CDR2: PRHDT, FYEKMQ (reference sequence). The DNA of the CDR3 is TGTGCCAGCAGCTTCGGCAGGGAATATGGCTACACCTTC. Its translation: CASSFGREYGYTF. The full variable domain, its missing parts supplied by reference TRBV13 and TRBJ1-2, is AAGVIQSPRHLIKEKRETATLKCYPIPRHDTVYWYQQGPGQDPQFLISFYEKMQSDKGSIPDRFSAQQFSDYHSELNMSSLELGDSALYFCASSFGREYGYTFGSGTRLTVV.

The chain employs TRBV7-6 and TRBJ1-1; the D gene is possibly TRBD1 (5 bases). This CDR3 has 13 amino acids. Trimming left V 6 bases short and J 3 bases short, with 11 bases between. Germline CDR1 SGHVS, CDR2 FNYEAQ. CDR3 nucleotides: TGTGCCAGCAGAACCGGGACGGACACTGAAGCTTTCTTT. Translated, it gives CASRTGTDTEAFF.

This chain connects TRBV6-1 to TRBJ1-6; perhaps TRBD1 as D (6 bases). V was cut by 2 bases and J by 10 bases, with 21 bases left in between. From germline, CDR1 is MNHNS and CDR2 SASEGT. The CDR3 runs 17 residues. CDR3 nucleotides: TGTGCCAGCAGTGAATGGGTGACAGGAGGGGTGAGGTCACCCCTCCACTTT. Translation: CASSEWVTGGVRSPLHF.

J is TRBJ2-1 and V is TRBV5-6; weak D call: TRBD2 (5 bases). The germline V and J ends were trimmed by 2 bases and 1 base, with 16 bases remaining between them. The CDR3 totals 17 residues. Germline CDR1 and CDR2: SGHDT and YYEEEE. The CDR3 protein is CASSFLKAPGSYNEQFF. The CDR3 DNA sequence: TGTGCCAGCAGCTTTCTTAAGGCGCCGGGGTCCTACAATGAGCAGTTCTTC.

The chain has TRBV6-1 and TRBJ1-5; D perhaps matches TRBD1 (6 bases). Trimming pared 2 bases from V and 7 bases from J, leaving 12 bases between. The CDR3 is 14 residues long. The V gene's germline CDR1 is MNHNS and CDR2 SASEGT. The DNA of the CDR3 is TGTGCCAGCAGTGAAAGGGGGGGGTGGCAGCCCCAGCATTTT. It codes for CASSERGGWQPQHF.

The rearrangement uses TRBV9 and TRBJ1-1; possible D gene TRBD1, 5 bases. Trimming removed 2 bases at V and 3 bases at J, with 14 bases between. The CDR3 loop spans 15 amino acids. CDR1 SGDLS and CDR2 YYNGEE come from the germline V gene. CDR3 sequence (DNA): TGTGCCAGCAGCGTTAATAAGGGCAGGGACACTGAAGCTTTCTTT. Residues: CASSVNKGRDTEAFF.

In its sample, this clone was seen a few times. V usage is TRBV2 and J usage is TRBJ2-5, with D unclear. Trimming cost V 8 bases and J 5 bases, with 9 bases left between them. Germline CDR1 SNHLY, CDR2 FYNNEI. The CDR3 contains 11 residues. The CDR3 reads CASWAFETQYF. For the CDR3, the DNA is TGTGCCAGCTGGGCGTTTGAGACCCAGTACTTC.